This T cell receptor (beta chain) was identified in a study of glioma-infiltrating T cells. TCR alpha and beta CDR3 regions were amplified from RNA using iRepertoire nested multiplex PCR. TCRdb ran MiXCR on the multiplex PCR reads and lists one entry per CDR3 protein. This sample has approximately 120,000 distinct CDR3 sequences, with less than 30% found just once. With 2 bases removed from V and 6 bases from J, the gap between germline ends came to 13 bases. Germline V gene data show CDR1 as SGHAT and CDR2 as FQDESV (reference sequence). The CDR3 has 14 residues. This clonotype was recorded at least ten times.

This sequence joins TRBV11-1 and TRBJ1-1; D remains ambiguous. The sequence came from a human donor with low-grade glioma or glioblastoma, undergoing nonglioma brain surgery, or in good health (not recorded which). Specimen: glioma tissue, nonneoplastic brain tissue, or PBMCs (not recorded which). The CDR3 sequence: CASSLQSFFAEAFF. As DNA, the CDR3 is TGTGCCAGCAGCTTACAGAGTTTCTTTGCTGAAGCTTTCTTT.